This T cell receptor (beta chain) was identified in a study of CD8 T cells in ankylosing spondylitis. The junction had 1 base not matched to a gene; V was cut back by 0 bases and J by 3 bases. This CDR3 is built from 15 residues. Per germline, CDR1 SGHRS and CDR2 YFSETQ. One entry per CDR3 protein results from TCRdb running MiXCR on the 5' RACE reads. The table lists 180,000 or so distinct CDR3 sequences, around a tenth of them singletons. Sequencing was carried out using blood, either unsorted or a sorted T cell fraction (not recorded which). The genes are TRBV5-1 and TRBJ2-1; 9 bases agree with TRBD1. This TCR was recovered from a male donor with ankylosing spondylitis or in good health (not recorded which). As DNA, the CDR3 is TGCGCCAGCAGCTTGGAGACAGGGGGCTACAATGAGCAGTTCTTC. The encoded protein is CASSLETGGYNEQFF.